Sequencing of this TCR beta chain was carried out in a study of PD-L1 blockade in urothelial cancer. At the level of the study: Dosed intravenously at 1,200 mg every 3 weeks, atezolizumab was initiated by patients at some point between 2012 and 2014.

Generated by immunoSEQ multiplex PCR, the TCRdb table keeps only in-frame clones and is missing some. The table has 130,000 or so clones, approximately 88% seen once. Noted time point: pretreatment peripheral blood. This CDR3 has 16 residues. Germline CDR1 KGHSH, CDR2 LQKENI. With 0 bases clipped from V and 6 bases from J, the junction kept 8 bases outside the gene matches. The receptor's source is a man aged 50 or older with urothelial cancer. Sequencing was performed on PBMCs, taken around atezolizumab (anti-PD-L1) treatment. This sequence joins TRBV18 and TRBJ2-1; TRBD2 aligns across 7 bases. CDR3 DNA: TGTGCCAGCTCACCACCGGCTAGCGGAATTTTCAATGAGCAGTTCTTC. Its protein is CASSPPASGIFNEQFF.